This T cell receptor beta chain was recorded in a study of T-cell memory formation after mild COVID-19. Study-wide background: The study found TCR clusters largely donor specific. Whole-study findings and limits: Pre-infection memory held some responding clones, suggesting pre-existing cross-reactive T cells responded. Clones shrinking from day 15 to 85 showed even CD4/CD8 mixes; later expanders tilted CD4+.

Only a few counts were recorded for this clonotype. Antigen: not known. Researchers used 5'RACE with constant-segment primers to make TCR alpha and TCR beta cDNA libraries that carry sample barcodes and UMIs. TCRdb redid the calling of the 5' RACE reads with MiXCR, one entry per CDR3 protein. Here the sample spans a few hundred thousand distinct CDR3 sequences, roughly 18% being singletons. The V and J ends lost 0 bases and 2 bases respectively, with 8 bases between them. The CDR3 is made up of 14 amino acids. Germline assignment: CDR1 KGHSH and CDR2 LQKENI. The sequencing sample was made of PBMCs or a T cell subset sorted from them (not recorded which). The chain joins TRBV18 to TRBJ2-7; tentatively, D is TRBD2 (5 bases). The receptor was derived from a man between 18 and 29 years old who had mild COVID-19 (a few samples of this study predate the infection). Cell type and time point are not known. The CDR3 region is CASSPPGRPYEQYV. CDR3 DNA sequence: TGTGCCAGCTCACCACCGGGGAGACCCTACGAGCAGTACGTC.